These T cell receptor beta chains were read from a single sample in a study of blood T cell repertoires in COVID-19. Produced via immunoSEQ multiplex PCR; TCRdb's table is partial and in-frame only. This sample has roughly 140,000 clones; 85% occur once, and the top ten carry about 3%. The sequencing input was peripheral blood. The source of these receptors is a woman aged 40 to 49 with active or convalescent COVID-19. The CDR3 runs from the conserved cysteine through the conserved F or W. Each record gives: J gene, D gene, V gene, clone size, CDR3 length, CDR3 DNA, CDR3 protein. The D gene is left open where the match is weak. A row's size may be missing; if present it is once, few, many or a size class.

TRBJ1-2 . TRBV29-1 . 12 TGCAGCGTCGCGCCGTCTAGAAGCGCGCAGGGTTTC CSVAPSRSAQGF
TRBJ2-3 . TRBV4-1 . 17 TGCGCCAGCAGCCAAAGCCCGTCAGGGGAAAGCACAGATACGCAGTATTTT CASSQSPSGESTDTQYF
TRBJ1-1 . TRBV6-5 . 13 TGTGCCAGCAGTCCTCCAGGTGTGGTTGAAGCTTTCTTT CASSPPGVVEAFF
TRBJ2-6 TRBD2 TRBV27 . 18 TGTGCCAGCAGTTTTATAGCGGGTGAAAGCTCTGGGGCCAACGTCCTGACTTTC CASSFIAGESSGANVLTF
TRBJ1-2 TRBD1 TRBV10-3 . 16 TGTGCCATCAGTGAGACCGGGACAGGGGGCGGGTACGGCTACACCTTC CAISETGTGGGYGYTF
TRBJ1-2 . TRBV28 . 13 TGTGCCAGCAGTTTATGGACAGGCTATGGCTACACCTTC CASSLWTGYGYTF
TRBJ2-7 . TRBV21-1 . 18 TGTGCCAGCAGCAAAGCCCAACTAGCGGGGGGTTCTATCTACGAGCAGTACTTC CASSKAQLAGGSIYEQYF
TRBJ2-2 . TRBV5-4 . 16 TGTGCCAGCAGCTTGGCAGGTTACGCGAACACCGGGGAGCTGTTTTTT CASSLAGYANTGELFF
TRBJ2-2 . TRBV18 . 14 TGTGCCAGCTCACCGGACACCAACACCGGGGAGCTGTTTTTT CASSPDTNTGELFF
TRBJ2-7 TRBD1 TRBV9 . 15 TGTGCCAGCAGCGCCGCAGACAGGGCGAGCCACGAGCAGTACTTC CASSAADRASHEQYF
TRBJ1-1 . TRBV7-2 . 14 TGTGCCAGCAGCTTGGAGGGCTGGTACACTGAAGCTTTCTTT CASSLEGWYTEAFF
TRBJ1-3 . TRBV30 . 11 TGTGCCTGTCTCTCTGGAAACACCATATATTTT CACLSGNTIYF
TRBJ1-1 . TRBV7-2 few 15 TGTGCCAGCAGCTTAACTAGGACCCCGAACACTGAAGCTTTCTTT CASSLTRTPNTEAFF
TRBJ2-1 . TRBV5-1 . 15 TGCGCCAGCAGCGCAGGGATGTGGGTCTACAATGAGCAGTTCTTC CASSAGMWVYNEQFF
TRBJ2-5 . TRBV19 . 15 TGTGCCAGTAGTTTCCCCGACGGCCAGGGCAAGACCCAGTACTTC CASSFPDGQGKTQYF
TRBJ1-1 TRBD1 TRBV2 few 14 TGTGCCAGCAGTGAGGAGGGACAGGGTGATGAAGCTTTCTTT CASSEEGQGDEAFF
TRBJ1-1 . TRBV9 . 14 TGTGCCAGCAGCGTAGACAGCCGCAACACTGAAGCTTTCTTT CASSVDSRNTEAFF
TRBJ2-1 . TRBV7-9 . 15 TGTGCCAGCACGTCGGCGGGGACAACATACAATGAGCAGTTCTTC CASTSAGTTYNEQFF
TRBJ1-5 TRBD1 TRBV19 . 19 TGTGCCAGTAGTATTGCGGGACAGGGGGTAGACGGGGCCAATCAGCCCCAGCATTTT CASSIAGQGVDGANQPQHF
TRBJ2-5 . TRBV6-1 few 12 TGTGCCAGCAGTGAACGTCGGGAGACCCAGTACTTC CASSERRETQYF
TRBJ1-6 TRBD1 TRBV28 . 15 TGTGCCAGCAGGGGTCGGACAGGTGGCAATTCACCCCTCCACTTT CASRGRTGGNSPLHF
TRBJ1-2 . TRBV9 . 12 TGTGCCAGCAGCCCCACGGGGGGCGGCTACACCTTC CASSPTGGGYTF
TRBJ1-3 . TRBV19 . 15 TGTGCCAGTAGTAGAACGGACAGATCTGGAAACACCATATATTTT CASSRTDRSGNTIYF
TRBJ2-7 TRBD2 TRBV19 . 15 TGTGCCAGTAGTATCTCCGGGACTAGAATTTACGAGCAGTACTTC CASSISGTRIYEQYF
TRBJ1-5 TRBD1 TRBV27 once 16 TGTGCCAGCAGTATTGGGACAGGGGGAAGCAATCAGCCCCAGCATTTT CASSIGTGGSNQPQHF
TRBJ2-2 . TRBV9 . 16 TGTGCCAGCAGCTCCCCATTCTTGGGCTTCGGCGGGGAGCTGTTTTTT CASSSPFLGFGGELFF
TRBJ2-7 . TRBV28 . 12 TGTGCCAGCAGTTTGGGGGGGGCCGAGCAGTACTTC CASSLGGAEQYF
TRBJ2-7 . TRBV7-9 . 15 TGTGCCAGCAGCCCACTTCGGGGTAAGACCTACGAGCAGTACTTC CASSPLRGKTYEQYF
TRBJ1-3 . TRBV3-1/TRBV3-2 . 14 TGTGCCAGCAGCCTAAGTGAGGCAGGAAACACCATATATTTT CASSLSEAGNTIYF
TRBJ2-5 . TRBV4-3 . 13 TGCGCCAGCAGCCTTAATTACCAAGAGACCCAGTACTTC CASSLNYQETQYF
TRBJ1-4 . TRBV6-5 once 14 TGTGCCAGCAGTTACGGGCCAGGGGATGAAAAACTGTTTTTT CASSYGPGDEKLFF
TRBJ1-5 TRBD1 TRBV18 . 15 TGTGCCAGCTCATTCGACAGGGAAGTGAGGCAGCCCCAGCATTTT CASSFDREVRQPQHF
TRBJ1-1 TRBD1 TRBV11-3 . 16 TGTGCCAGCAGCTTGGGGACAGGGGGCTTTCGCCCTGAAGCTTTCTTT CASSLGTGGFRPEAFF
TRBJ1-6 . TRBV7-8 . 18 TGTGCCAGCAGCTTAGTGGGTCAGGGGAGCTCCTATAATTCACCCCTCCACTTT CASSLVGQGSSYNSPLHF
TRBJ1-5 . TRBV5-5 . 16 TGTGCCAGCAGCCCGATATTAAGCCTTAGCAATCAGCCCCAGCATTTT CASSPILSLSNQPQHF
TRBJ1-1 . TRBV10-3 once 12 TGTGCCATCAGTGGACAGGACAGAAAAGCTTTCTTT CAISGQDRKAFF
TRBJ1-2 . TRBV30 . 13 TGTGCCTGGAGTGTACAGTCAGGGAGGGACTACACCTTC CAWSVQSGRDYTF
TRBJ2-7 TRBD1 TRBV24-1 . 16 TGTGCCACCAGTGGAAAGGGACAGGGGACTTCCTACGAGCAGTACTTC CATSGKGQGTSYEQYF
TRBJ2-1 TRBD2 TRBV3-1/TRBV3-2 . 16 TGTGCCAGCAGCCCGCTAGGAGTAGCGGGAGGGTATGAGCAGTTCTTC CASSPLGVAGGYEQFF
TRBJ2-2 TRBD2 TRBV29-1 . 14 TGCAGCGTGAGGGCCGCCGGGGGGACCGGGGAGCTGTTTTTT CSVRAAGGTGELFF
TRBJ2-4 . TRBV12-5 . 16 TGTGCTAGTGCCTTCGGCCGACAGCTAGCCAAAAACATTCAGTACTTC CASAFGRQLAKNIQYF
TRBJ1-1 TRBD1 TRBV7-9 . 12 TGTGCCAGCAGCGGACAGGGCTCTGAAGCTTTCTTT CASSGQGSEAFF
TRBJ1-2 TRBD1 TRBV12-3/TRBV12-4 many 13 TGTGCCAGCAGTCTACAGGGGGCGTTAGGCTACACCTTC CASSLQGALGYTF
TRBJ1-1 TRBD1 TRBV11-2 . 13 TGTGCCAGCAGCTCGGACAGGCGAAATGAAGCTTTCTTT CASSSDRRNEAFF
TRBJ1-4 . TRBV3-1/TRBV3-2 . 13 TGTGCCAGCGGCAACAGCATCAATGAAAAACTGTTTTTT CASGNSINEKLFF